Sequencing of this T cell receptor beta chain was carried out in a study of T cell responses to AZD1222 COVID-19 vaccine. Study-wide findings and caveats: Two AZD1222 doses significantly raised spike-specific TCR breadth and depth over controls. Donor demographics were predominantly white British with a female majority; clonal diversity may be underestimated.

TCRdb's copy holds only in-frame clones and misses some; the assay was immunoSEQ multiplex PCR. The table includes around 70,000 clones, more than 65% detected once. As to this clone: What it binds is unknown.

This clonotype was sampled from an adult in good health. The sequencing here drew on peripheral blood, taken on day 0 of MenACWY control vaccination.

CDR3 sequence: CASRSLPGTGEQKQYF. The CDR3 DNA reads as TGTGCCAGCAGATCCCTACCCGGGACAGGGGAACAAAAGCAGTACTTC. The chain couples TRBV6-6 to TRBJ2-7, with TRBD1 matching 10 bases. This CDR3 spans 16 amino acids. Trimming cost V 6 bases and J 8 bases; bases outside gene matches: 16. CDR1 MNHNY and CDR2 SVGAGI come from the germline V gene (reference sequence).